This paragraph covers one T cell receptor beta chain sequence. Its cognate antigen is unknown. Germline V CDR1 and CDR2: GTSNPN, SVGIG (reference sequence). Trimming removed 1 base at V and 2 bases at J, with 15 bases between. The CDR3 is made up of 16 amino acids. This specimen belongs to a study of CD8+ T cells in alopecia areata. Overall study context: Each day, treated patients took oral tofacitinib twice, at 5 to 10 mg per dose. General study results and limits: Tissue-resident alphabeta T cells belonging to normal skin likewise get sequenced within scalp specimens. With just one nonresponder, it is still uncertain whether baseline CD8+ expansion relates to response.

cDNA serving as the sequencing template came from extracted, reverse transcribed RNA. The protocol was immunoSEQ multiplex PCR, while the TCRdb copy is restricted to in-frame clones and leaves out a portion. This table holds roughly 190,000 clones, 45% to 75% found once. Specified treatment: oral pan-JAK inhibitor, 5-10 mg twice daily. Sample: CD4+ T cells sorted from blood, taken at week 4, from a patient treated with tofacitinib. The chain carries TRBV30 and TRBJ1-5; D is undetermined. The receptor was isolated from a human donor with alopecia areata. In DNA form, the CDR3 reads TGTGCCTGGAGTGCCCCGCCCCCCAGAGGCAATCAGCCCCAGCATTTT. It is translated as CAWSAPPPRGNQPQHF.